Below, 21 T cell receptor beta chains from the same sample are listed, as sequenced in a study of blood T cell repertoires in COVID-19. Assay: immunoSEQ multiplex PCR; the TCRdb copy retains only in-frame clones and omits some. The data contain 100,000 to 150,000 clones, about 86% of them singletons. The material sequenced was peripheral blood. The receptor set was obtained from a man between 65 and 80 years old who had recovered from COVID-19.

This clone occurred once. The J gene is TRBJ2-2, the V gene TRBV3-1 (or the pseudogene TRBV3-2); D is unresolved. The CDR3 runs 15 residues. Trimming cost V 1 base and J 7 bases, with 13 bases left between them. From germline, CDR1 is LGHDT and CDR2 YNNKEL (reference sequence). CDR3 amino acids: CASSQAKAPYGELFF. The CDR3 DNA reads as TGTGCCAGCAGCCAAGCCAAAGCGCCCTACGGGGAGCTGTTTTTT.

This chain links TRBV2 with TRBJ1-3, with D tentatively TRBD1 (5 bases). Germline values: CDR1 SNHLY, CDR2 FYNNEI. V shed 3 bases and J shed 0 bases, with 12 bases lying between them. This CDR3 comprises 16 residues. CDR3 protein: CASSDRGTFSGNTIYF. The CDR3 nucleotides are TGTGCCAGCAGTGACCGCGGGACCTTCTCTGGAAACACCATATATTTT.

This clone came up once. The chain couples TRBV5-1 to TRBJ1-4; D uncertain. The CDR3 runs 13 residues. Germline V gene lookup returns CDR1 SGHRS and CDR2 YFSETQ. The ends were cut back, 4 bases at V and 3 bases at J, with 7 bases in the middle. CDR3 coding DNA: TGCGCCAGCAGCCGGGGTTCTAATGAAAAACTGTTTTTT. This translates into CASSRGSNEKLFF.

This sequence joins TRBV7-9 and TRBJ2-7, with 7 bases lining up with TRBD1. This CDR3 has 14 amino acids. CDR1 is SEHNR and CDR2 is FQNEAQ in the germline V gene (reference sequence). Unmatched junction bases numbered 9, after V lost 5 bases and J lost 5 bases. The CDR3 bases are TGTGCCAGCAGCCCCGGGACAGTCGGTGACGAGCAGTACTTC. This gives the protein CASSPGTVGDEQYF.

CDR3 DNA sequence: TGTGCCAGCAGCGTCTCTAGGTCTACTGAGCAGTTCTTC. As protein: CASSVSRSTEQFF. The chain combines TRBV9 with TRBJ2-1; D unresolved. The CDR3 contains 13 residues. V lost 2 bases and J 9 bases, leaving 12 bases between the germline ends. CDR1 SGDLS and CDR2 YYNGEE come from the germline V gene.

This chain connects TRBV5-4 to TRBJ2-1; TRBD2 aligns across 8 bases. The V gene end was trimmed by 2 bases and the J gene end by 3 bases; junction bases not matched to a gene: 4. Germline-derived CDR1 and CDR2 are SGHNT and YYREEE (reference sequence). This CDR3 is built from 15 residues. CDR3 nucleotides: TGTGCCAGCAGCTTAGCGGGAGATCTCTACAATGAGCAGTTCTTC. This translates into CASSLAGDLYNEQFF.

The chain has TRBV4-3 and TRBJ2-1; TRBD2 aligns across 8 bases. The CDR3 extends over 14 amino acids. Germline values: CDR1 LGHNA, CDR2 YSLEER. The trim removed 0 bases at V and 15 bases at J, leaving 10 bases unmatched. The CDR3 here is CASSQDLREAATFF. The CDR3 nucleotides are TGCGCCAGCAGCCAAGATCTGCGGGAGGCCGCTACGTTCTTC.

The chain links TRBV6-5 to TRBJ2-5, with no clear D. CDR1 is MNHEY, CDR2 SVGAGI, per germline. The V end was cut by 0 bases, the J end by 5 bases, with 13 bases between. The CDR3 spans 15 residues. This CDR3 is CASSYSSQLMETQYF. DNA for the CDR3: TGTGCCAGCAGTTACTCTTCACAGCTCATGGAGACCCAGTACTTC.

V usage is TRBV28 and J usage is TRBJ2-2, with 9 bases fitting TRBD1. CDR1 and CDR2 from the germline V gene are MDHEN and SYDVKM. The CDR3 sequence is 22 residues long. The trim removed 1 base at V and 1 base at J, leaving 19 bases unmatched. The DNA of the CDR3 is TGTGCCAGCAGTTTATTTGACCAAGGGACAGGGCCTTATCACCGGAACACCGGGGAGCTGTTTTTT. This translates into CASSLFDQGTGPYHRNTGELFF.

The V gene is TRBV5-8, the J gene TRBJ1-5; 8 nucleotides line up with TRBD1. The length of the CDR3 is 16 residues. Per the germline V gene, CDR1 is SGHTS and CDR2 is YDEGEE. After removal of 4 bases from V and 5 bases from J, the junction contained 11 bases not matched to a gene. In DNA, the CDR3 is TGTGCCAGCAGCGGGAGAGAGACAGGGGAAGATCAGCCCCAGCATTTT. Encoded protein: CASSGRETGEDQPQHF.

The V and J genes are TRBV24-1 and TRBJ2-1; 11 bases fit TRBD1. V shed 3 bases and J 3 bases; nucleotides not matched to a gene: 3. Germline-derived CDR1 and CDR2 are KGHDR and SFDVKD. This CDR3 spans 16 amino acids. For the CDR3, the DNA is TGTGCCACCAGTGATGGACAGGGGGCGAACTACAATGAGCAGTTCTTC. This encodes CATSDGQGANYNEQFF.

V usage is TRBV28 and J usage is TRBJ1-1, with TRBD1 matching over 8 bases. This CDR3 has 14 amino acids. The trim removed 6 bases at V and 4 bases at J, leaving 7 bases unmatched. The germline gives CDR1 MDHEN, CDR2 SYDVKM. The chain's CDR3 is CASRNAQGGTEAFF. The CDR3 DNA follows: TGTGCCAGCAGAAACGCACAGGGGGGCACTGAAGCTTTCTTT.

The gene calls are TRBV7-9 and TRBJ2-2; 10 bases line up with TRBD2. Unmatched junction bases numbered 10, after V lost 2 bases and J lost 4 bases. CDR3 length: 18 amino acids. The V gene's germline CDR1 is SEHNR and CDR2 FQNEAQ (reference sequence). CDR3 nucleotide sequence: TGTGCCAGCAGCTTATATCCTAGCGGGAGTTCTTCCACCGGGGAGCTGTTTTTT. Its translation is CASSLYPSGSSSTGELFF.

CDR3 protein: CASSSLANEKLFF. The CDR3 DNA is TGTGCCAGCAGCTCTTTAGCTAATGAAAAACTGTTTTTT. The chain uses TRBV11-2 and TRBJ1-4; D is unclear. CDR1 is SGHAT and CDR2 is FQNNGV in the germline V gene. V dropped 4 bases and J dropped 3 bases, with 6 bases sitting between them. The length of the CDR3 is 13 residues.

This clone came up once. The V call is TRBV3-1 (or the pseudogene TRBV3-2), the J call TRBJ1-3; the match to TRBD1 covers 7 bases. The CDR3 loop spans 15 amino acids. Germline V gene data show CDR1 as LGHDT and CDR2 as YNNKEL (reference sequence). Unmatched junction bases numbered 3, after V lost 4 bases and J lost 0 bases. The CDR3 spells CASSRTGDSGNTIYF. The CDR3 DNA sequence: TGTGCCAGCAGCCGAACAGGGGACTCTGGAAACACCATATATTTT.

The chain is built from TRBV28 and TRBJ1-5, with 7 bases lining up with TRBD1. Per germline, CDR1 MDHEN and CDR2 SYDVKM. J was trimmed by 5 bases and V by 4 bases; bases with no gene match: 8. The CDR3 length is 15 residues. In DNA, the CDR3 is TGTGCCAGCAGTTCCGGGACAGCAATCTATCAGCCCCAGCATTTT. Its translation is CASSSGTAIYQPQHF.

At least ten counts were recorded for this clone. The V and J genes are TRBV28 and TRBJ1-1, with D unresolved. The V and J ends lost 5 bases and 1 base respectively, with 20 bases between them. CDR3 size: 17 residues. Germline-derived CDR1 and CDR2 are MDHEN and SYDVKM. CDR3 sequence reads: CASSPPPGFGENTEAFF. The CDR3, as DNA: TGTGCCAGCAGTCCTCCCCCGGGGTTCGGGGAGAACACTGAAGCTTTCTTT. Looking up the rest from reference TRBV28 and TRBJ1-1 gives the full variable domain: DVKVTQSSRYLVKRTGEKVFLECVQDMDHENMFWYRQDPGLGLRLIYFSYDVKMKEKGDIPEGYSVSREKKERFSLILESASTNQTSMYLCASSPPPGFGENTEAFFGQGTRLTVV.

CDR3 DNA sequence: TGTGCCAGCAGTGGCGACAGGGATGAAAAACTGTTTTTT. Its translation is CASSGDRDEKLFF. This chain links TRBV2 with TRBJ1-4; 7 nucleotides agree with TRBD1. Trimming removed 4 bases from V and 6 bases from J; junction bases left unmatched: 2. CDR3 length: 13 amino acids. Germline CDR1 and CDR2: SNHLY and FYNNEI.

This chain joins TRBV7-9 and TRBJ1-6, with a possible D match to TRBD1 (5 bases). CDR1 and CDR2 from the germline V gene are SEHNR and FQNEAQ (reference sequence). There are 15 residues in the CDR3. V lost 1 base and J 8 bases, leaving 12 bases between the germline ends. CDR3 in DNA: TGTGCCAGCAGCTTAGGGCGGGGGAAGGATTCACCCCTCCACTTT. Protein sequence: CASSLGRGKDSPLHF.

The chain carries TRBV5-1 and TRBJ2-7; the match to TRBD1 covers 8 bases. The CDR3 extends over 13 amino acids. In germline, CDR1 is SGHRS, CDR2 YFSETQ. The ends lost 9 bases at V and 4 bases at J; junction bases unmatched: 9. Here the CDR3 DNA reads TGCGCCACCCCGGGACAGGAATTTTACGAGCAGTACTTC. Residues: CATPGQEFYEQYF.

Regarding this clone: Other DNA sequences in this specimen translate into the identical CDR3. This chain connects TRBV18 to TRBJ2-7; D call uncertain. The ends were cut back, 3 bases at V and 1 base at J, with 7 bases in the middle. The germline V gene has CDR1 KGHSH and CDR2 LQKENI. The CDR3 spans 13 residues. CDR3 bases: TGTGCCAGCTCACCGATCGGTTCCTACGAGCAGTACTTC. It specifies CASSPIGSYEQYF.